Listed below are T cell receptor beta chains from one sample, sequenced in a study of T cell repertoires in cytomegalovirus infection. TCRdb called the reads again in MiXCR, with one record for every CDR3 protein. The sample has about 460,000 distinct CDR3 sequences, 11% seen once. Sample: PBMCs. These receptor sequences come from a human donor in good health (CMV status not recorded). Some clones in this sample may be carry-over from other donors' samples. Each CDR3 is given with its conserved first and last residue. The order of the fields is D gene, J gene, V gene, clone size, CDR3 protein, CDR3 DNA. D genes are given only for firm matches. Only part of the rows carry a size: once, few, many, or a class if the clone is expanded.

D: -; J: TRBJ2-1; V: TRBV4-1; size: many; CDR3: CASSQDSGTEQFF; DNA: TGCGCCAGCAGCCAAGATTCAGGGACTGAGCAGTTCTTC
D: TRBD1; J: TRBJ2-7; V: TRBV10-3; size: many; CDR3: CAISDGQGAYEQYF; DNA: TGTGCCATCAGTGACGGACAGGGGGCCTACGAGCAGTACTTC
D: TRBD2; J: TRBJ2-1; V: TRBV2; size: many; CDR3: CASREAPSGDYNEQFF; DNA: TGTGCCAGCAGGGAGGCCCCTAGCGGGGACTACAATGAGCAGTTCTTC
D: -; J: TRBJ2-7; V: TRBV7-9; size: many; CDR3: CASSPPPGRTPGRYEQYF; DNA: TGTGCCAGCAGCCCTCCCCCTGGTAGGACGCCTGGAAGATACGAGCAGTACTTC
D: TRBD2; J: TRBJ2-3; V: TRBV14; size: few; CDR3: CASSSRLAGTLYF; DNA: TGTGCCAGCAGCTCACGACTAGCGGGCACCCTTTATTTT
D: TRBD1; J: TRBJ1-3; V: TRBV5-1; size: many; CDR3: CASSLVGGQDGNTIYF; DNA: TGCGCCAGCAGCTTAGTAGGCGGACAGGACGGAAACACCATATATTTT
D: -; J: TRBJ1-1; V: TRBV18; size: many; CDR3: CASSPGRNTEAFF; DNA: TGTGCCAGCAGCCCCGGGAGGAACACTGAAGCTTTCTTT
D: -; J: TRBJ1-6; V: TRBV7-3; size: many; CDR3: CASSLIGGAYNSPLHF; DNA: TGTGCCAGCAGCTTAATTGGGGGCGCCTATAATTCACCCCTCCACTTT
D: -; J: TRBJ1-5; V: TRBV5-4; size: -; CDR3: CASSLGGGRGQPQHF; DNA: TGTGCCAGCAGCTTGGGAGGAGGGAGAGGACAGCCCCAGCATTTT
D: -; J: TRBJ2-3; V: TRBV6-1; size: many; CDR3: CASSEEGILGVTDTQYF; DNA: TGTGCCAGCAGTGAAGAAGGTATCCTGGGGGTCACAGATACGCAGTATTTT
D: TRBD1; J: TRBJ1-2; V: TRBV19; size: few; CDR3: CASSPLPGQGFGYTF; DNA: TGTGCCAGTAGTCCCCTTCCGGGACAGGGTTTTGGCTACACCTTC
D: -; J: TRBJ1-2; V: TRBV5-6; size: many; CDR3: CASSLALPIASYTF; DNA: TGTGCCAGCAGCTTGGCACTCCCAATTGCGAGCTACACCTTC
D: -; J: TRBJ1-3; V: TRBV6-6; size: many; CDR3: CASSNYGGTLGNTIYF; DNA: TGTGCCAGCAGTAACTACGGGGGGACCCTTGGAAACACCATATATTTT
D: -; J: TRBJ1-1; V: TRBV12-3/TRBV12-4; size: -; CDR3: CASSPGPLDTEAFF; DNA: TGTGCCAGCAGCCCAGGGCCGCTCGACACTGAAGCTTTCTTT
D: -; J: TRBJ2-5; V: TRBV13; size: many; CDR3: CASSYNRGKETQYF; DNA: TGTGCCAGCAGCTATAACCGGGGGAAAGAGACCCAGTACTTC
D: TRBD2; J: TRBJ2-2; V: TRBV11-2; size: many; CDR3: CASSSWDYANTGELFF; DNA: TGTGCCAGCAGCTCCTGGGACTACGCGAACACCGGGGAGCTGTTTTTT
D: -; J: TRBJ2-7; V: TRBV6-2/TRBV6-3; size: few; CDR3: CASTAGSSYEQYF; DNA: TGTGCCAGCACGGCGGGGAGCTCCTACGAGCAGTACTTC
D: TRBD1; J: TRBJ2-7; V: TRBV14; size: few; CDR3: CASSQGTGTGGVYEQYF; DNA: TGTGCCAGCAGCCAAGGAACCGGGACAGGGGGCGTCTACGAGCAGTACTTC
D: -; J: TRBJ2-6; V: TRBV6-1; size: -; CDR3: CASRPGTTGANVLTF; DNA: TGTGCCAGCAGGCCCGGAACTACTGGGGCCAACGTCCTGACTTTC
D: -; J: TRBJ1-5; V: TRBV12-3/TRBV12-4; size: many; CDR3: CASSLMRDSNQPQHF; DNA: TGTGCCAGCAGTTTAATGCGGGATAGCAATCAGCCCCAGCATTTT
D: TRBD1; J: TRBJ2-7; V: TRBV7-6; size: many; CDR3: CASSVAGTGPYEQYF; DNA: TGTGCCAGCAGCGTCGCGGGGACAGGGCCCTACGAGCAGTACTTC
D: -; J: TRBJ2-7; V: TRBV3-1; size: -; CDR3: CASSQFGDEQYF; DNA: TGTGCCAGCAGCCAATTTGGGGACGAGCAGTACTTC
D: TRBD2; J: TRBJ2-1; V: TRBV7-3; size: many; CDR3: CASSSREGNEQFF; DNA: TGTGCCAGCAGCTCGAGGGAGGGGAATGAGCAGTTCTTC
D: -; J: TRBJ2-2; V: TRBV7-9; size: many; CDR3: CASSLETPNTGELFF; DNA: TGTGCCAGCAGCTTAGAGACCCCAAACACCGGGGAGCTGTTTTTT
D: -; J: TRBJ1-5; V: TRBV12-3/TRBV12-4; size: many; CDR3: CASSPTRGNSNQPQHF; DNA: TGTGCCAGCAGCCCAACACGGGGAAATAGCAATCAGCCCCAGCATTTT
D: -; J: TRBJ2-1; V: TRBV9; size: few; CDR3: CASSVGKGYNEQFF; DNA: TGTGCCAGCAGCGTGGGGAAGGGCTACAATGAGCAGTTCTTC
D: -; J: TRBJ2-7; V: TRBV19; size: few; CDR3: CASSEDSFYEQYF; DNA: TGTGCCAGTAGTGAGGACAGTTTCTACGAGCAGTACTTC
D: -; J: TRBJ2-5; V: TRBV12-5; size: many; CDR3: CASGLGLEWGETQYF; DNA: TGTGCTAGTGGTTTGGGACTAGAGTGGGGAGAGACCCAGTACTTC
D: -; J: TRBJ2-2; V: TRBV6-5; size: -; CDR3: CAVVRLNTGELFF; DNA: TGTGCCGTCGTAAGACTTAACACCGGGGAGCTGTTTTTT
D: -; J: TRBJ1-1; V: TRBV6-6; size: many; CDR3: CAINRGVNTEAFF; DNA: TGTGCCATCAACCGGGGGGTGAACACTGAAGCTTTCTTT
D: TRBD2; J: TRBJ2-1; V: TRBV20-1; size: -; CDR3: CSARLGLAPRYDEQFF; DNA: TGCAGTGCTAGACTCGGACTAGCTCCCCGCTATGATGAGCAGTTCTTC
D: TRBD2; J: TRBJ2-3; V: TRBV11-2; size: many; CDR3: CASSGRGGSTDTQYF; DNA: TGTGCCAGCAGTGGCCGGGGGGGCAGCACAGATACGCAGTATTTT
D: -; J: TRBJ1-6; V: TRBV6-5; size: many; CDR3: CASFAAYNSPLHF; DNA: TGTGCCAGCTTTGCCGCCTATAATTCACCCCTCCACTTT
D: TRBD2; J: TRBJ2-1; V: TRBV28; size: -; CDR3: CASSFLTSGSDEQFF; DNA: TGTGCCAGCAGTTTTCTGACTAGCGGGAGTGATGAGCAGTTCTTC
D: -; J: TRBJ2-1; V: TRBV5-6; size: few; CDR3: CASSFDRFLPNEQFF; DNA: TGTGCCAGCAGCTTCGACAGATTCTTACCCAATGAGCAGTTCTTC
D: -; J: TRBJ2-7; V: TRBV19; size: few; CDR3: CASSPSLTGSYEQYF; DNA: TGTGCCAGTAGTCCCTCTCTGACAGGCTCCTACGAGCAGTACTTC
D: TRBD1; J: TRBJ2-5; V: TRBV11-2; size: many; CDR3: CASRQPTGGLYQETQYF; DNA: TGTGCCAGCAGACAACCAACAGGGGGCTTGTATCAAGAGACCCAGTACTTC
D: -; J: TRBJ2-3; V: TRBV7-2; size: many; CDR3: CASSSGTLLTDTQYF; DNA: TGTGCCAGCAGCTCAGGGACACTCCTCACAGATACGCAGTATTTT
D: -; J: TRBJ1-1; V: TRBV10-3; size: many; CDR3: CAISEIEEMNTEAFF; DNA: TGTGCCATCAGTGAGATTGAGGAGATGAACACTGAAGCTTTCTTT
D: -; J: TRBJ1-3; V: TRBV7-2; size: many; CDR3: CASSLGRSSGNTIYF; DNA: TGTGCCAGCAGCCTAGGACGCAGCTCTGGAAACACCATATATTTT
D: -; J: TRBJ2-3; V: TRBV29-1; size: many; CDR3: CSAHGAGSSDTQYF; DNA: TGCAGCGCCCACGGGGCGGGAAGCTCAGATACGCAGTATTTT
D: -; J: TRBJ1-6; V: TRBV12-3/TRBV12-4; size: many; CDR3: CASSLGPDRDSPLHF; DNA: TGTGCCAGCAGTTTAGGGCCGGACCGGGATTCACCCCTCCACTTT
D: TRBD2; J: TRBJ2-1; V: TRBV29-1; size: few; CDR3: CSVGVGGNEQFF; DNA: TGCAGCGTTGGGGTCGGGGGGAATGAGCAGTTCTTC
D: -; J: TRBJ1-2; V: TRBV6-6; size: few; CDR3: CASSYSSGISYGYTF; DNA: TGTGCCAGCAGTTACTCGTCTGGGATCTCCTATGGCTACACCTTC
D: -; J: TRBJ2-1; V: TRBV3-1; size: -; CDR3: CASSQESARGGKFF; DNA: TGTGCCAGCAGCCAAGAATCGGCCAGGGGCGGGAAGTTCTTC
D: -; J: TRBJ2-1; V: TRBV5-4; size: -; CDR3: CASTFSNEQFF; DNA: TGTGCCAGCACCTTTTCCAATGAGCAGTTCTTC
D: -; J: TRBJ2-3; V: TRBV7-2; size: -; CDR3: CASSVEDTQYF; DNA: TGTGCCAGCAGCGTTGAGGATACGCAGTATTTT
D: -; J: TRBJ1-1; V: TRBV12-3/TRBV12-4; size: many; CDR3: CASRLRKDTEAFF; DNA: TGTGCCAGCAGGTTAAGGAAGGACACTGAAGCTTTCTTT
D: -; J: TRBJ1-1; V: TRBV30; size: many; CDR3: CAWSMGKNTEAFF; DNA: TGTGCCTGGAGTATGGGGAAGAACACTGAAGCTTTCTTT
D: TRBD2; J: TRBJ2-1; V: TRBV7-3; size: -; CDR3: CASSPYSGSINNEQFF; DNA: TGTGCCAGCAGCCCATACAGCGGGAGTATCAACAATGAGCAGTTCTTC
D: TRBD2; J: TRBJ2-3; V: TRBV3-1; size: -; CDR3: CASSARDYGGPDTQYF; DNA: TGTGCCAGCAGCGCCCGGGACTACGGTGGGCCAGATACGCAGTATTTT
D: TRBD1; J: TRBJ1-2; V: TRBV3-1; size: many; CDR3: CASSQSGQGARGYTF; DNA: TGTGCCAGCAGCCAGTCCGGACAGGGGGCGCGTGGCTACACCTTC
D: -; J: TRBJ2-1; V: TRBV27; size: few; CDR3: CASSHRTLYNEQFF; DNA: TGTGCCAGCAGTCACCGGACGCTGTACAATGAGCAGTTCTTC
D: TRBD2; J: TRBJ2-7; V: TRBV20-1; size: -; CDR3: CSARWMGTSGYEQYF; DNA: TGCAGTGCTAGATGGATGGGGACTAGCGGCTACGAGCAGTACTTC
D: TRBD1; J: TRBJ2-3; V: TRBV6-2/TRBV6-3; size: many; CDR3: CASRTGTNTDTQYF; DNA: TGTGCCAGCAGGACAGGGACCAACACAGATACGCAGTATTTT
D: -; J: TRBJ2-7; V: TRBV7-9; size: many; CDR3: CASSSPGWRGQYEQYF; DNA: TGTGCCAGCAGTTCACCAGGGTGGAGGGGGCAGTACGAGCAGTACTTC
D: TRBD2; J: TRBJ2-3; V: TRBV10-2; size: many; CDR3: CASRVSGMVDTQYF; DNA: TGCGCCAGCAGAGTTAGCGGGATGGTGGATACGCAGTATTTT
D: -; J: TRBJ2-7; V: TRBV28; size: many; CDR3: CASISGPYEQYF; DNA: TGTGCCAGCATTAGTGGCCCCTACGAGCAGTACTTC
D: -; J: TRBJ2-7; V: TRBV19; size: many; CDR3: CASSIITQGVSEQYF; DNA: TGTGCCAGTAGTATAATAACTCAAGGGGTGTCCGAGCAGTACTTC